This TCR beta chain was identified during a study of immune heterogeneity within non-small cell lung tumors. For each sample, template was 450 to 750 ng of bulk tumor genomic DNA. Several biopsies per primary tumor were taken during surgery, spaced as far apart as possible. Patients with untreated, newly diagnosed non-small cell lung cancer underwent curative surgery. This clonotype was recorded many times. Multiplex PCR amplified TCR beta CDR3 with 32 V and 13 J primers. One entry per CDR3 protein results from TCRdb running MiXCR on the multiplex PCR reads. The sample has around 9,600 distinct CDR3 sequences, approximately 31% seen once; the top ten hold roughly 10%. The sequenced sample was lung tumor tissue. The sequence was collected from a man in his sixties with non-small cell lung cancer.

This chain's CDR3 is CASVKRELFF. The CDR3 DNA is TGTGCCAGCGTCAAGAGGGAGCTGTTTTTT. This rearrangement joins TRBV6-1 to TRBJ2-2; D gene uncertain. The CDR3 has 10 amino acids. Per the germline V gene, CDR1 is MNHNS and CDR2 is SASEGT. The V end lost 8 bases, the J end lost 9 bases, and 7 bases lay between the germline ends.